The present T cell receptor beta chain was sequenced within a study of cytomegalovirus exposure and HLA in healthy donors. Study-wide points: A highly shared variant cluster was judged a likely technical artifact. Most TCR sequences were uncommon, yet certain public TCRs appeared in many donors. Apart from CMV serostatus, no immune exposure information was available. According to reports, the classifier identified cytomegalovirus status with high specificity and sensitivity.

With respect to this clone: Its specificity is unknown.

Germline trimming cut 6 bases from V and 6 bases from J; bases unmatched to any gene: 6. The CDR3 has 13 amino acids. CDR1 is ENHRY, CDR2 SYGVKD, per germline. In the PCR, 60 Vbeta and 13 Jbeta primers were used. The method was immunoSEQ multiplex PCR; TCRdb's version includes in-frame clones alone and lacks a portion of them. The data hold about 36,000 clones, with over 60% observed a single time. Sequenced: PBMCs. This rearrangement joins TRBV10-3 to TRBJ1-2; 8 bases are shared with TRBD1. The clonotype comes from a man aged 25-45 years in good health and CMV-seronegative. As DNA, the CDR3 is TGTGCCATCAGAACAACAGGGGGGGATGGCTACACCTTC. Translating it yields CAIRTTGGDGYTF.